The rows below give T cell receptor beta chains drawn from one sample of a study of cytomegalovirus exposure and HLA in healthy donors. Measured with immunoSEQ multiplex PCR; TCRdb has only the in-frame clones, and not every one. The data show some 120,000 clones, 77% seen once. The sample consisted of PBMCs. These TCRs come from a man between 18 and 29 years old in good health and CMV-seropositive. Both conserved end residues are part of each CDR3. Each record gives: V gene, clone size, J gene, D gene, CDR3 DNA, CDR3 protein. A D gene is named only where the DNA matches it firmly. A clone size is listed for some rows: how often the clone was seen (once, few, many), or a class if it is expanded.

v_call: TRBV19
clone_size: -
j_call: TRBJ2-1
d_call: TRBD2
cdr3_nt: TGTGCCAGTAGGGCTGTAGCGGGAGCCTACAATGAGCAGTTCTTC
cdr3_aa: CASRAVAGAYNEQFF

v_call: TRBV2
clone_size: -
j_call: TRBJ2-7
d_call: -
cdr3_nt: TGTGCCAGCAGATCGAGCGGACAGCGTTCCTACGAGCAGTACTTC
cdr3_aa: CASRSSGQRSYEQYF

v_call: TRBV6-1
clone_size: -
j_call: TRBJ2-3
d_call: TRBD2
cdr3_nt: TGTGCCAGCAGTTGGACTAGCGGGGGCACAGATACGCAGTATTTT
cdr3_aa: CASSWTSGGTDTQYF

v_call: TRBV30
clone_size: -
j_call: TRBJ2-7
d_call: -
cdr3_nt: TGTGCCTGGATTAGCTGGCTGACCTACGAGCAGTACTTC
cdr3_aa: CAWISWLTYEQYF

v_call: TRBV5-1
clone_size: -
j_call: TRBJ2-1
d_call: TRBD1
cdr3_nt: TGCGCCAGCCTCCGGGACAGGGGCGAAGGTGAGCAGTTCTTC
cdr3_aa: CASLRDRGEGEQFF

v_call: TRBV5-1
clone_size: -
j_call: TRBJ2-6
d_call: -
cdr3_nt: TGCGCCAGCAGTTTGACGACAGGATCTGGGGCCAACGTCCTGACTTTC
cdr3_aa: CASSLTTGSGANVLTF

v_call: TRBV9
clone_size: -
j_call: TRBJ1-4
d_call: -
cdr3_nt: TGTGCCAGCAGCGTGAGCCGGGACTCCCCTAATGAAAAACTGTTTTTT
cdr3_aa: CASSVSRDSPNEKLFF

v_call: TRBV4-1
clone_size: -
j_call: TRBJ1-1
d_call: -
cdr3_nt: TGCGCCAGCAGCCAAGTTGCGGGAGAAGCTTTCTTT
cdr3_aa: CASSQVAGEAFF

v_call: TRBV7-2
clone_size: -
j_call: TRBJ1-5
d_call: -
cdr3_nt: TGTGCCAGCAGCTTACAGAAGCGCCCCTCTAGCAATCAGCCCCAGCATTTT
cdr3_aa: CASSLQKRPSSNQPQHF

v_call: TRBV18
clone_size: -
j_call: TRBJ1-3
d_call: -
cdr3_nt: TGTGCCAGCTCACCTTGGGAACAGGGCTCTGGAAACACCATATATTTT
cdr3_aa: CASSPWEQGSGNTIYF

v_call: TRBV7-2
clone_size: few
j_call: TRBJ1-2
d_call: TRBD1
cdr3_nt: TGTGCCAGCAGCTCCAGGGGGCAGGGCTATGGCTACACCTTC
cdr3_aa: CASSSRGQGYGYTF

v_call: TRBV19
clone_size: -
j_call: TRBJ1-1
d_call: TRBD1
cdr3_nt: TGTGCCAGTAGTACCGGGACAGGGAGGTATATGAACACTGAAGCTTTCTTT
cdr3_aa: CASSTGTGRYMNTEAFF

v_call: TRBV2
clone_size: -
j_call: TRBJ2-5
d_call: TRBD2
cdr3_nt: TGTGCCAGCAATCATCGGGGGGTCAGGGAGACCCAGTACTTC
cdr3_aa: CASNHRGVRETQYF

v_call: TRBV27
clone_size: -
j_call: TRBJ2-3
d_call: -
cdr3_nt: TGTGCCAGCAGGACCGGGAATTCGAGGGCAGATACGCAGTATTTT
cdr3_aa: CASRTGNSRADTQYF

v_call: TRBV18
clone_size: -
j_call: TRBJ1-4
d_call: -
cdr3_nt: TGTGCCAGCTCCCGCGGGGCCGAAGGTGAAAAACTGTTTTTT
cdr3_aa: CASSRGAEGEKLFF

v_call: TRBV11-2
clone_size: -
j_call: TRBJ1-1
d_call: -
cdr3_nt: TGTGCCAGCAGCTTTCGGACCCAGGGGACTGAAGCTTTCTTT
cdr3_aa: CASSFRTQGTEAFF

v_call: TRBV2
clone_size: few
j_call: TRBJ1-6
d_call: -
cdr3_nt: TGTGCCAGCAGTGAAGGGACAGCGAATTCACCCCTCCACTTT
cdr3_aa: CASSEGTANSPLHF

v_call: TRBV15
clone_size: -
j_call: TRBJ1-5
d_call: -
cdr3_nt: TGTGCCACCAGACCCGAAGGAAGAACAGGTTCCGATCAGCCCCAGCATTTT
cdr3_aa: CATRPEGRTGSDQPQHF

v_call: TRBV9
clone_size: -
j_call: TRBJ1-1
d_call: -
cdr3_nt: TGTGCCAGCAGCGTAGGAGCGTCGAACACTGAAGCTTTCTTT
cdr3_aa: CASSVGASNTEAFF

v_call: TRBV7-9
clone_size: -
j_call: TRBJ2-7
d_call: TRBD2
cdr3_nt: TGTGCCAGCAGCCGGATTCCGGGACTAGCGGGGGGACTGACCTACGAGCAGTACTTC
cdr3_aa: CASSRIPGLAGGLTYEQYF

v_call: TRBV28
clone_size: -
j_call: TRBJ2-3
d_call: TRBD2
cdr3_nt: TGTGCCAGCAGCGAGCGGGAGGGCGTCTCAGATACGCAGTATTTT
cdr3_aa: CASSEREGVSDTQYF

v_call: TRBV2
clone_size: few
j_call: TRBJ2-5
d_call: -
cdr3_nt: TGTGCCAGCAGCTCCCCGGTCGGGGAGACCCAGTACTTC
cdr3_aa: CASSSPVGETQYF

v_call: TRBV28
clone_size: -
j_call: TRBJ1-3
d_call: -
cdr3_nt: TGTGCCAGCAGTTTTGCAGGGGACTCTGGAAACACCATATATTTT
cdr3_aa: CASSFAGDSGNTIYF

v_call: TRBV4-1
clone_size: -
j_call: TRBJ2-6
d_call: -
cdr3_nt: TGCGCCAGCCGGCCAATTAGTGGCTCTGGGGCCAACGGCCTGACTTTC
cdr3_aa: CASRPISGSGANGLTF

v_call: TRBV5-8
clone_size: few
j_call: TRBJ1-2
d_call: -
cdr3_nt: TGTGCCAGCAGCTTGGTTCGTCGGGCTAACTATGGCTACACCTTC
cdr3_aa: CASSLVRRANYGYTF

v_call: TRBV6-4
clone_size: few
j_call: TRBJ1-3
d_call: TRBD1
cdr3_nt: TGTGCCACCACCCCGGGACAGGGGAGAGGAAACACCATATATTTT
cdr3_aa: CATTPGQGRGNTIYF